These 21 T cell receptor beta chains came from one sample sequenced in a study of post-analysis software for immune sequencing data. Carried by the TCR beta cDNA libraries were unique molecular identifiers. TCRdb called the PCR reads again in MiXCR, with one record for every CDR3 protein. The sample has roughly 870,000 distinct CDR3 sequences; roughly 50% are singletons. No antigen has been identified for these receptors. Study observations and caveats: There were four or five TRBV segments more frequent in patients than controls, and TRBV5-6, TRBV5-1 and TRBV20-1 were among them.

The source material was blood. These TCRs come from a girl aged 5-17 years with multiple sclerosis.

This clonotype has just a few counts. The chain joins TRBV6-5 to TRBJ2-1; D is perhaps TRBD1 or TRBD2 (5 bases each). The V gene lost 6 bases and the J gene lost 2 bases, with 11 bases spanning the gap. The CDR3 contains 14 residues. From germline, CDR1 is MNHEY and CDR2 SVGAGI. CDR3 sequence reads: CASRRGDPYNEQFF. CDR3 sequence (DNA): TGTGCCAGCAGGAGGGGAGATCCCTACAATGAGCAGTTCTTC.

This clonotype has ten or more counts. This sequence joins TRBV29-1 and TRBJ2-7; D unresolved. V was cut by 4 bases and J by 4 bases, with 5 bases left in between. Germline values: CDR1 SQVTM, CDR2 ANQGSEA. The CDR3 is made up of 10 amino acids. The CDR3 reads CSVGEYEQYF. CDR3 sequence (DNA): TGCAGCGTTGGAGAATACGAGCAGTACTTC.

The CDR3 DNA reads as TGTGCCAGCACTAGGACTAGCGGCTACGAGCAGTACTTC. Its protein is CASTRTSGYEQYF. The rearrangement joins TRBV27 to TRBJ2-7, with TRBD2 matching over 10 bases. Trimming cost V 7 bases and J 3 bases; bases outside gene matches: 3. This CDR3 is 13 amino acids long. Germline V gene data show CDR1 as MNHEY and CDR2 as SMNVEV (reference sequence).

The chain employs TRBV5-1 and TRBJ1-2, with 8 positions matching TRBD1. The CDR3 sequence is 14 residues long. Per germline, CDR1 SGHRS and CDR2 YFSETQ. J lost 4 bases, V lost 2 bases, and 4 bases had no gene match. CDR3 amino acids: CASSLTTGGYGYTF. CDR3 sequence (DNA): TGCGCCAGCAGCTTAACAACAGGGGGCTATGGCTACACCTTC. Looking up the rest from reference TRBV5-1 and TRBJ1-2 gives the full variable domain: KAGVTQTPRYLIKTRGQQVTLSCSPISGHRSVSWYQQTPGQGLQFLFEYFSETQRNKGNFPGRFSGRQFSNSRSEMNVSTLELGDSALYLCASSLTTGGYGYTFGSGTRLTVV.

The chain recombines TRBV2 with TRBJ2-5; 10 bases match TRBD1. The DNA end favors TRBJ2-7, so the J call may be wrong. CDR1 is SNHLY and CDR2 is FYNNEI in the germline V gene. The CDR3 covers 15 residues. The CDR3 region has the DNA TGTGCCAGCAGGAGAACCGGGACAGGGGCTGACGAGCAGTACTTC. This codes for CASRRTGTGADEQYF.

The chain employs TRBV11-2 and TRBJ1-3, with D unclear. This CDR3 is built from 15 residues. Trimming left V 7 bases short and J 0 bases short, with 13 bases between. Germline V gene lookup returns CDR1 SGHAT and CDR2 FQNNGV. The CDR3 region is CASITAPGSGNTIYF. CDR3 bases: TGTGCCAGCATCACAGCTCCAGGCTCTGGAAACACCATATATTTT.

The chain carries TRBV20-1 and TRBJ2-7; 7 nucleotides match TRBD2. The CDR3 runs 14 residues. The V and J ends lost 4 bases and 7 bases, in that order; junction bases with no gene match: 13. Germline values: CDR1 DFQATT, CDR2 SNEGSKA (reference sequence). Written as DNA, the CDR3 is TGCAGTGCTATGGGACTACTCCACCTGGATGAGCAGTACTTC. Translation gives CSAMGLLHLDEQYF.

The CDR3 sequence is CASSLPQDREQFF. CDR3 DNA sequence: TGTGCCAGCAGCTTGCCACAAGATCGTGAGCAGTTCTTC. The chain is built from TRBV5-5 and TRBJ2-1; unclear D gene. The CDR3 length is 13 residues. V dropped 1 base and J dropped 9 bases, with 11 bases sitting between them. From germline, CDR1 is SGHKS and CDR2 YYEKEE (reference sequence).

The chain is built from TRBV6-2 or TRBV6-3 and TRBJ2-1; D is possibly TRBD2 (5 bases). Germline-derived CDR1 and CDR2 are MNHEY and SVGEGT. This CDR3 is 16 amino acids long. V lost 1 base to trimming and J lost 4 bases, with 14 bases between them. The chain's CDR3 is CASSYFLAGEYNEQFF. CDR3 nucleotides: TGTGCCAGCAGTTACTTCCTAGCTGGGGAATACAATGAGCAGTTCTTC.

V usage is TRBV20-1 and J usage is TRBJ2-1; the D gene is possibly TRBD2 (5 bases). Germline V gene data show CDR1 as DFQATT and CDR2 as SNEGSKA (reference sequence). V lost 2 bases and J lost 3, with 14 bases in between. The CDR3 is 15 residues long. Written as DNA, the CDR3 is TGCAGTGCTAGAACGGGCGGTAGCGTCTACAATGAGCAGTTCTTC. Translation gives CSARTGGSVYNEQFF.

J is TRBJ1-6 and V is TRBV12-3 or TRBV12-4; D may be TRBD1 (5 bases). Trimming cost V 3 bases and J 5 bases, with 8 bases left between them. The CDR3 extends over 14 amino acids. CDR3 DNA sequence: TGTGCCAGCAGTTTGGGGGGGGATAATTCACCCCTCCACTTT. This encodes CASSLGGDNSPLHF.

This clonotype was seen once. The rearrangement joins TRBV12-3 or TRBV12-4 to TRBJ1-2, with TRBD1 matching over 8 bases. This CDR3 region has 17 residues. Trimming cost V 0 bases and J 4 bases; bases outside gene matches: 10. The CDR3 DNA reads TGTGCCAGCAGTTTAGCCCGAACCCTAGACAGGGGCTATGGCTACACCTTC. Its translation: CASSLARTLDRGYGYTF.

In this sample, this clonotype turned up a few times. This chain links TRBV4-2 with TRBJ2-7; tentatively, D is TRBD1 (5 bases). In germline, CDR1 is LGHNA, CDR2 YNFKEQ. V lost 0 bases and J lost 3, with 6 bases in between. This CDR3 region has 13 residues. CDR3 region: CASSQEGVYEQYF. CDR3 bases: TGTGCCAGCAGCCAAGAAGGGGTCTACGAGCAGTACTTC.

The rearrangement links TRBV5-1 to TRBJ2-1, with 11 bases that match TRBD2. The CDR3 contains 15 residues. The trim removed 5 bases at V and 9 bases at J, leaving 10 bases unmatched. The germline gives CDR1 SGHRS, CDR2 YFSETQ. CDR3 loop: CASSSTGTSGFEQFF. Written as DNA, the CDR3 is TGCGCCAGCAGTTCTACCGGGACTAGCGGATTTGAGCAGTTCTTC.

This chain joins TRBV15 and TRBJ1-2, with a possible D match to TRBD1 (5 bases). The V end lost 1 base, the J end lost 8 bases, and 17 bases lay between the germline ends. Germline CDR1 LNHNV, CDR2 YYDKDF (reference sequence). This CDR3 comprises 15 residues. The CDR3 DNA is TGTGCCACCAGCAGAGCTGCTGGCCTCCCAGGGGGCTACACCTTC. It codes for CATSRAAGLPGGYTF.

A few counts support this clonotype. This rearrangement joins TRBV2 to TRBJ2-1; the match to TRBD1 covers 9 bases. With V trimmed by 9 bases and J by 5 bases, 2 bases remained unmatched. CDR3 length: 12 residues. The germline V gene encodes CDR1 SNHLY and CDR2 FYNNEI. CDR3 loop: CARGTGNNEQFF. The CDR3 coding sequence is TGTGCCAGGGGGACAGGGAACAATGAGCAGTTCTTC.

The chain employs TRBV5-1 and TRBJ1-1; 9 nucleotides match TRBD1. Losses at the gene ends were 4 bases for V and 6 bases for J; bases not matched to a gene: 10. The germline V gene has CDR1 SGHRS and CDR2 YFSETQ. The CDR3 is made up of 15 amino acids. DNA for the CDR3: TGCGCCAGCAGCGGGGGGACAGGGAGAGTCGCTGAAGCTTTCTTT. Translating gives CASSGGTGRVAEAFF.

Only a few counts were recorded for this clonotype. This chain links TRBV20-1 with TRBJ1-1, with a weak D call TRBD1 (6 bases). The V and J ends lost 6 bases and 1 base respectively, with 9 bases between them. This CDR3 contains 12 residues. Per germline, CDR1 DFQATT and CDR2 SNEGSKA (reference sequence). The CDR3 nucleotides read TGCAGTGCAACAGGGCAGAACACTGAAGCTTTCTTT. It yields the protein CSATGQNTEAFF.

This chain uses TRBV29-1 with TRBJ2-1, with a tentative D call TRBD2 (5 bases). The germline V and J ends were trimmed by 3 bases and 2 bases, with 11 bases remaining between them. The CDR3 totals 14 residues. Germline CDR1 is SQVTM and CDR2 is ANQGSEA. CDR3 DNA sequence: TGCAGCGTTGAGGTTGAGCGGACCTACAATGAGCAGTTCTTC. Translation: CSVEVERTYNEQFF.

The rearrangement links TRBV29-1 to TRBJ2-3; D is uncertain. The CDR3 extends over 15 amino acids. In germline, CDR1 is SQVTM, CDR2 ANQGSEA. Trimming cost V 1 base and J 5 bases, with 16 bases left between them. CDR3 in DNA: TGCAGCGTTGAAGTTAGGCAGGTCGCACTAGATACGCAGTATTTT. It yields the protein CSVEVRQVALDTQYF.

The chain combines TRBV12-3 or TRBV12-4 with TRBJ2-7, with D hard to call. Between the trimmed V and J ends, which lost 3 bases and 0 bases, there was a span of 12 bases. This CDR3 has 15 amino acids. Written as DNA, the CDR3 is TGTGCCAGCAGTTTTTTCGGGTCCAGCTCCTACGAGCAGTACTTC. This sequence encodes CASSFFGSSSYEQYF.